This TCR beta chain was observed in a study of T cell responses to AZD1222 COVID-19 vaccine. Clones were read by immunoSEQ multiplex PCR, and TCRdb kept only the in-frame ones, dropping some. The sample includes some 160,000 clones, around 88% of them seen just once. The CDR3 length is 18 residues. Trimming removed 4 bases at V and 5 bases at J, with 26 bases between. Per germline, CDR1 MNHEY and CDR2 SMNVEV (reference sequence). The sample in question was peripheral blood, obtained 28 days after the second AZD1222 dose. The V and J genes are TRBV27 and TRBJ1-2; D unresolved. The sequence derives from an adult who received the AZD1222 COVID-19 vaccine. The CDR3 DNA is TGTGCCAGCAGTTCCTGGCAGTCCCAACGGCCAAGTACTTATGGCTACACCTTC. Its protein product is CASSSWQSQRPSTYGYTF.